The 16 T cell receptor beta chains below come from one sample, sequenced in a study of blood T cells in healthy people across ages. Together with a sample-barcoded 5' primer, a J-beta primer mix was included in a second PCR lasting roughly 6 to 12 cycles. TCRdb recomputed calls from the 5' RACE reads with MiXCR, one row per CDR3 protein. The sample records about 1.5 million distinct CDR3 sequences, roughly 43% being singletons. The sequenced sample consisted of blood. The receptors stem from a woman aged 18-29 years in good health.

This clonotype came up many times. The CDR3 region has the DNA TGCGCCAGCAGCCAAGAGTTTGGGGGAGGATCGCATGAGCAGTTCTTC. Translation gives CASSQEFGGGSHEQFF. The chain joins TRBV4-3 to TRBJ2-1; tentatively, D is TRBD2 (6 bases). Trimming cost V 0 bases and J 8 bases, with 17 bases left between them. From germline, CDR1 is LGHNA and CDR2 YSLEER. CDR3 size: 16 residues.

This clonotype was detected only a few times. The chain joins TRBV7-8 to TRBJ2-4, with 9 positions matching TRBD2. V shed 5 bases, J shed 13 bases, and the junction held 21 bases outside the gene matches. From germline, CDR1 is SGHVS and CDR2 FQNEAQ. The CDR3 length is 17 residues. The CDR3 spells CASSASGIAGVRYEQYF. CDR3 DNA sequence: TGTGCCAGCAGCGCCTCGGGGATAGCGGGAGTTAGGTATGAGCAGTACTTC.

The chain couples TRBV7-2 to TRBJ2-1; D remains unclear. The germline V and J ends were trimmed by 4 bases and 6 bases, with 7 bases remaining between them. The length of the CDR3 is 12 residues. CDR1 is SGHTA and CDR2 is FQGNSA in the germline V gene. In nucleotides, the CDR3 is TGTGCCAGCAGCTCCCCCCCCAATGAGCAGTTCTTC. It yields the protein CASSSPPNEQFF. The variable domain in full, with the rest retrieved from reference TRBV7-2 and TRBJ2-1, is GAGVSQSPSNKVTEKGKDVELRCDPISGHTALYWYRQSLGQGLEFLIYFQGNSAPDKSGLPSDRFSAERTGGSVSTLTIQRTQQEDSAVYLCASSSPPNEQFFGPGTRLTVL.

CDR3 nucleotides: TGTGCCAGCAGTACTGGTCGGACCCAGTACTTC. Amino acids: CASSTGRTQYF. This chain connects TRBV6-2 or TRBV6-3 to TRBJ2-5; D not resolved. The CDR3 is 11 amino acids. CDR1 MNHEY and CDR2 SVGEGT come from the germline V gene. Trimming pared 5 bases from V and 7 bases from J, leaving 8 bases between.

This clonotype was counted a few times. The chain couples TRBV7-2 to TRBJ1-4; D not resolved. CDR1 and CDR2 (germline): SGHTA, FQGNSA. V dropped 2 bases and J dropped 4 bases, with 8 bases sitting between them. The CDR3 runs to 14 residues. The CDR3 DNA is TGTGCCAGCAGCTTAATGCGGTTTAATGAAAAACTGTTTTTT. This codes for CASSLMRFNEKLFF. The variable domain in full, with the rest retrieved from reference TRBV7-2 and TRBJ1-4, is GAGVSQSPSNKVTEKGKDVELRCDPISGHTALYWYRQSLGQGLEFLIYFQGNSAPDKSGLPSDRFSAERTGGSVSTLTIQRTQQEDSAVYLCASSLMRFNEKLFFGSGTQLSVL.

This clonotype was seen a few times. V is TRBV6-6 and J is TRBJ2-3; maybe TRBD2 (5 bases). The CDR3 spans 14 residues. Germline assignment: CDR1 MNHNY and CDR2 SVGAGI (reference sequence). V gave up 0 bases and J gave up 9 bases, with 13 bases separating them. The CDR3 sequence: CASSYSALSGTQYF. As DNA, the CDR3 is TGTGCCAGCAGTTACTCTGCACTCTCGGGAACGCAGTATTTT.

This sequence joins TRBV20-1 and TRBJ1-5; D is uncertain. CDR3 length: 13 residues. Germline V gives CDR1 DFQATT, CDR2 SNEGSKA (reference sequence). Trimming pared 0 bases from V and 6 bases from J, leaving 9 bases between. The CDR3 coding sequence is TGCAGTGCTAGAGATTTGGGGTTTCAGCCCCAGCATTTT. Protein: CSARDLGFQPQHF.

The chain employs TRBV29-1 and TRBJ2-5; 10 positions match TRBD2. Germline loops: CDR1 SQVTM, CDR2 ANQGSEA. With V trimmed by 7 bases and J by 3 bases, 5 bases remained unmatched. This CDR3 comprises 13 residues. The CDR3 DNA reads TGCAGCGGTTGGACTAGCGGAAAAGAGACCCAGTACTTC. This encodes CSGWTSGKETQYF.

This clonotype has only a few counts. V usage is TRBV9 and J usage is TRBJ2-3; 10 bases are shared with TRBD2. Per the germline V gene, CDR1 is SGDLS and CDR2 is YYNGEE. This CDR3 is built from 15 residues. The V and J ends lost 3 bases and 7 bases, in that order; junction bases with no gene match: 8. The CDR3 loop is CASSGTSGDYYTQYF. In nucleotides, the CDR3 is TGTGCCAGCAGCGGTACTAGCGGGGACTATTATACGCAGTATTTT.

The table lists this clonotype with many counts. The chain employs TRBV4-3 and TRBJ2-1, with D unresolved. The germline CDR1 and CDR2 sequences are LGHNA and YSLEER. V was trimmed by 0 bases and J by 4 bases, leaving 16 bases between them. This CDR3 is built from 17 residues. This CDR3 reads CASSQDGPVREYNEQFF. The CDR3 nucleotides read TGCGCCAGCAGCCAAGATGGACCGGTTCGAGAGTACAATGAGCAGTTCTTC.

The chain joins TRBV7-9 to TRBJ2-3, with a weak D call TRBD1 (5 bases). The CDR3 covers 13 residues. V was clipped by 6 bases and J by 1 base, with 8 bases between them. CDR1 SEHNR and CDR2 FQNEAQ come from the germline V gene (reference sequence). This CDR3 reads CASRETGTDTQYF. CDR3 DNA: TGTGCCAGCAGGGAGACAGGCACAGATACGCAGTATTTT.

This chain joins TRBV9 and TRBJ1-1; D is unresolved. CDR3 length: 15 amino acids. CDR1 is SGDLS and CDR2 is YYNGEE in the germline V gene. V gave up 1 base and J gave up 3 bases, with 13 bases separating them. The CDR3 nucleotides are TGTGCCAGCAGCGTAATGGACGGACGTTACACTGAAGCTTTCTTT. It yields the protein CASSVMDGRYTEAFF. The entire variable domain, with the rest obtained from reference TRBV9 and TRBJ1-1, is as follows: DSGVTQTPKHLITATGQRVTLRCSPRSGDLSVYWYQQSLDQGLQFLIQYYNGEERAKGNILERFSAQQFPDLHSELNLSSLELGDSALYFCASSVMDGRYTEAFFGQGTRLTVV.

There are a few counts of this clonotype. The CDR3 here is CASSLSGFGSSNEQFF. CDR3 nucleotides: TGCGCCAGCAGCCTTAGTGGGTTCGGGAGTAGCAATGAGCAGTTCTTC. The chain combines TRBV5-1 with TRBJ2-1, with D possibly matching TRBD2 (6 bases). The CDR3 is 16 amino acids. From germline, CDR1 is SGHRS and CDR2 YFSETQ. V lost 4 bases to trimming and J lost 6 bases, with 20 bases between them. Variable domain in full (rest from reference TRBV5-1 and TRBJ2-1): KAGVTQTPRYLIKTRGQQVTLSCSPISGHRSVSWYQQTPGQGLQFLFEYFSETQRNKGNFPGRFSGRQFSNSRSEMNVSTLELGDSALYLCASSLSGFGSSNEQFFGPGTRLTVL.

In its sample, this clonotype was seen many times. J is TRBJ1-1 and V is TRBV10-3; TRBD1 agrees at 9 bases. Germline CDR1 ENHRY, CDR2 SYGVKD. V dropped 6 bases and J dropped 4; count of bases not matched to a gene: 0. The CDR3 loop spans 12 amino acids. The DNA of the CDR3 is TGTGCCATCAGGACAGGGGGCACTGAAGCTTTCTTT. This gives the protein CAIRTGGTEAFF.

The chain links TRBV20-1 to TRBJ2-1, with D perhaps matching TRBD2 (6 bases). V lost 1 base to trimming and J lost 4 bases, with 14 bases between them. CDR1 DFQATT and CDR2 SNEGSKA come from the germline V gene (reference sequence). The length of the CDR3 is 15 residues. The CDR3 DNA reads as TGCAGTGCTAGAGGTCGGGGACTTTCGTACAATGAGCAGTTCTTC. This codes for CSARGRGLSYNEQFF.

A few counts support this clonotype. The chain uses TRBV6-1 and TRBJ2-5; weak D call: TRBD2 (6 bases). The length of the CDR3 is 14 residues. Looked up from germline, CDR1 is MNHNS and CDR2 is SASEGT. V lost 4 bases, J lost 4 bases, and 13 bases lay in between. DNA for the CDR3: TGTGCCAGCAGTGCGCTAGCGAGGGGAGAGACCCAGTACTTC. Translating it yields CASSALARGETQYF.